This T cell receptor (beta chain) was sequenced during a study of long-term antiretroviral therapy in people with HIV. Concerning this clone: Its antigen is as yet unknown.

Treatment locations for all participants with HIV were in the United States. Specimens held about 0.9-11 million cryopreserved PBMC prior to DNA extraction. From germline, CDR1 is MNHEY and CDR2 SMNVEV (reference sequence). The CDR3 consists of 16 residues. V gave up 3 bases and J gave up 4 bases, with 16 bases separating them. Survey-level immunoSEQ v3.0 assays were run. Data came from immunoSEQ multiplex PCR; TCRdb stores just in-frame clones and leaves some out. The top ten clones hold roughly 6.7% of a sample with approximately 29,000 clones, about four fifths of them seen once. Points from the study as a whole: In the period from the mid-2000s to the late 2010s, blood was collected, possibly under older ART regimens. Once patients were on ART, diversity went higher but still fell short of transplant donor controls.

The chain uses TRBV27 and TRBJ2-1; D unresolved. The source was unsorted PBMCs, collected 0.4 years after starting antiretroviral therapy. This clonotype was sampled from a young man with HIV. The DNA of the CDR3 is TGTGCCAGCAGTTTTCTCCCTACTGTCGATTACAATGAGCAGTTCTTC. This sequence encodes CASSFLPTVDYNEQFF.